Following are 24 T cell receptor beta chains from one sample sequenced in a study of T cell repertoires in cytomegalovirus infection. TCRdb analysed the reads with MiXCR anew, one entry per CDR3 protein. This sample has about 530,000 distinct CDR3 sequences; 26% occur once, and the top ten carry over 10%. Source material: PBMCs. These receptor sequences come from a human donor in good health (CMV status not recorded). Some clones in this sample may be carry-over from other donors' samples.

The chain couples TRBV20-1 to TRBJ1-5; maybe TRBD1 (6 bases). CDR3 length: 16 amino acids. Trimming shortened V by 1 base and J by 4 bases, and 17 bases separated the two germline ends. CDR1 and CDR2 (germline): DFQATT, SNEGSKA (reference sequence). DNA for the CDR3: TGCAGTGCTAGAGTCCAGGGGAGGGGTGGGAATCAGCCCCAGCATTTT. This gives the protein CSARVQGRGGNQPQHF.

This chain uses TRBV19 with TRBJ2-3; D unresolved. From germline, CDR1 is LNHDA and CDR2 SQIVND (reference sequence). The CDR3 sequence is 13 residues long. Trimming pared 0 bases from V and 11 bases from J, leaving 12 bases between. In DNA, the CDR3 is TGTGCCAGTAGTATAGATCGGAACCCAAGGCAGTATTTT. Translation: CASSIDRNPRQYF.

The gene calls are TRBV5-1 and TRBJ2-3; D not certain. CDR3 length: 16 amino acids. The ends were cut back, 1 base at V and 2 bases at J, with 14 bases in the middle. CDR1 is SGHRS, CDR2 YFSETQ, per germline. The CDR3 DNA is TGCGCCAGCAGCTTGAGCCCGACACGTCCCACAGATACGCAGTATTTT. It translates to CASSLSPTRPTDTQYF.

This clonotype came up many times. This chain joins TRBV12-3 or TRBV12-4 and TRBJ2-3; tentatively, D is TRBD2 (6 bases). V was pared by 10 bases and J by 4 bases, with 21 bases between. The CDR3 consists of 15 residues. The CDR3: CATTRNPGGADTQYF. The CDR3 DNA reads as TGTGCCACCACAAGAAATCCCGGAGGGGCAGATACGCAGTATTTT.

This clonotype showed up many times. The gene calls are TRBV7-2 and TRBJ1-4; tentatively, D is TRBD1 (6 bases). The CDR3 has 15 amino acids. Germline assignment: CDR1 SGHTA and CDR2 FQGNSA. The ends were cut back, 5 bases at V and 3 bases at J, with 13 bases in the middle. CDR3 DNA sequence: TGTGCCAGCAGCACCCGACAGGCGGCTAATGAAAAACTGTTTTTT. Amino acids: CASSTRQAANEKLFF.

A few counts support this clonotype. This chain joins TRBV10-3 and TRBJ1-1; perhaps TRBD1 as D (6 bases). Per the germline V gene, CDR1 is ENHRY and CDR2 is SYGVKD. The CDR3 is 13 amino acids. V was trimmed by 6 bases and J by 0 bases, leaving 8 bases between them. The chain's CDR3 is CAIRPGVNTEAFF. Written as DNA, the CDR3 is TGTGCCATCAGGCCAGGGGTGAACACTGAAGCTTTCTTT.

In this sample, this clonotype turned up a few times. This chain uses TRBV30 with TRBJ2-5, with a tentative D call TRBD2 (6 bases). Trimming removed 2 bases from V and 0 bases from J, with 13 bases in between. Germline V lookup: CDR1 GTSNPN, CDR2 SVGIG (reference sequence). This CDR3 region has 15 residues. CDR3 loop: CAWSPTLANQETQYF. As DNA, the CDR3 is TGTGCCTGGAGTCCTACCCTAGCGAACCAAGAGACCCAGTACTTC.

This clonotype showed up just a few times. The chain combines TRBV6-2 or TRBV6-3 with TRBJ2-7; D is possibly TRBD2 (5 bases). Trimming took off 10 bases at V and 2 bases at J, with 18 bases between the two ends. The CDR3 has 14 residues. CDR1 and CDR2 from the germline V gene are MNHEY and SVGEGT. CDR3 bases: TGTGCCACCGTTGGCCGGGAACTACCCTACGAGCAGTACGTC. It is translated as CATVGRELPYEQYV.

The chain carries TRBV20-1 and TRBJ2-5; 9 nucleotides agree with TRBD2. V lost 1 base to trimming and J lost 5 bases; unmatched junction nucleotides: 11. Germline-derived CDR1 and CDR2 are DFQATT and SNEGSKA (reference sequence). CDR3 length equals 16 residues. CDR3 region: CSARVGSGGRQETQYF. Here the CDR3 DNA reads TGCAGTGCTAGAGTGGGTAGCGGGGGAAGACAGGAGACCCAGTACTTC.

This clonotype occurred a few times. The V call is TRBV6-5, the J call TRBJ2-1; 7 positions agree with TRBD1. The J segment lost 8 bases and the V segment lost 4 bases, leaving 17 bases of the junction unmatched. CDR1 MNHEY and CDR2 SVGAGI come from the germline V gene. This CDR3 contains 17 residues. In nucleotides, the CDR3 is TGTGCCAGCAGTTCGCGACAGGGCTACGATCCTCGGGATGAGCAGTTCTTC. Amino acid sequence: CASSSRQGYDPRDEQFF.

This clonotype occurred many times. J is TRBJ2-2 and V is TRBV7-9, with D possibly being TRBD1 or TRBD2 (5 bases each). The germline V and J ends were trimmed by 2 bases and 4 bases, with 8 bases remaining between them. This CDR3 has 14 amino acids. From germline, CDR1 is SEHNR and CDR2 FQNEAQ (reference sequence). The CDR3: CASSLQGTTGELFF. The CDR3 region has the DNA TGTGCCAGCAGCTTACAAGGGACCACCGGGGAGCTGTTTTTT.

CDR3: CASSPMQGQGEKLFF. The CDR3 coding sequence is TGTGCCAGCAGCCCGATGCAGGGACAAGGTGAAAAACTGTTTTTT. The chain employs TRBV12-3 or TRBV12-4 and TRBJ1-4; D might be TRBD1 (6 bases). The V and J ends lost 6 bases and 7 bases respectively, with 18 bases between them. This CDR3 comprises 15 residues.

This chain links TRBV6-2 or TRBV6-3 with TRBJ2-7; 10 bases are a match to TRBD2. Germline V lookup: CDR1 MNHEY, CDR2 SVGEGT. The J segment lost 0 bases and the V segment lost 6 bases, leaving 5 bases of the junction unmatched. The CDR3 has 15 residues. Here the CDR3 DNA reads TGTGCCAGCAGGCAGGCTAGCGGGAGCTCCTACGAGCAGTACTTC. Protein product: CASRQASGSSYEQYF.

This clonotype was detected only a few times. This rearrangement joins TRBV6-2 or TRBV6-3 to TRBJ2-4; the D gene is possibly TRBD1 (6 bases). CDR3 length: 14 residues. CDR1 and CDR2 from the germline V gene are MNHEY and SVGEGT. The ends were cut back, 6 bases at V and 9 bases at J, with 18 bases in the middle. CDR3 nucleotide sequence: TGTGCCAGCAGCCGATCCGCGAGCAGGGGCATTCAGTACTTC. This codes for CASSRSASRGIQYF.

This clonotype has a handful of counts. CDR3 amino acids: CASTGGSIEPQHF. In DNA form, the CDR3 reads TGTGCCAGTACTGGGGGCTCAATCGAGCCCCAGCATTTT. The chain joins TRBV19 to TRBJ1-5; TRBD1 is a possible D gene (6 bases). V was pared by 7 bases and J by 8 bases, with 15 bases between. CDR3 length: 13 amino acids. CDR1 and CDR2 (germline): LNHDA, SQIVND (reference sequence).

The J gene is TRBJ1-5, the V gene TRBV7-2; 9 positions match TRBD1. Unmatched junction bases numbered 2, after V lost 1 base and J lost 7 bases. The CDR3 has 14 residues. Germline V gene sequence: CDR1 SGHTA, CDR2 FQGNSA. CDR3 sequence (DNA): TGTGCCAGCAGCTTAGGGGACAGGGAACAGCCCCAGCATTTT. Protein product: CASSLGDREQPQHF.

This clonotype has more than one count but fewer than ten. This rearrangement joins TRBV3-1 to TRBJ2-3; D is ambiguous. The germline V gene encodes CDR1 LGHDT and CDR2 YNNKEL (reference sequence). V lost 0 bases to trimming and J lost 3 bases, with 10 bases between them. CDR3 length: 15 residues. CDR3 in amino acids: CASSQESVSTDTQYF. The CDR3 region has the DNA TGTGCCAGCAGCCAAGAAAGCGTTTCGACAGATACGCAGTATTTT.

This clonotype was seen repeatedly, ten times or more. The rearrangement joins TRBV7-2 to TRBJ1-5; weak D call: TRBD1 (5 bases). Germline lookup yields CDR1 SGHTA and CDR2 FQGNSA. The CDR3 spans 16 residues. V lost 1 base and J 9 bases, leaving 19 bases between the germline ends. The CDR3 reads CASSLGFGLEGVPQHF. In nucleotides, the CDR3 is TGTGCCAGCAGCTTAGGGTTCGGTTTAGAAGGGGTGCCCCAGCATTTT. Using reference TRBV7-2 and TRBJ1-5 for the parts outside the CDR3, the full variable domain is GAGVSQSPSNKVTEKGKDVELRCDPISGHTALYWYRQSLGQGLEFLIYFQGNSAPDKSGLPSDRFSAERTGGSVSTLTIQRTQQEDSAVYLCASSLGFGLEGVPQHFGDGTRLSIL.

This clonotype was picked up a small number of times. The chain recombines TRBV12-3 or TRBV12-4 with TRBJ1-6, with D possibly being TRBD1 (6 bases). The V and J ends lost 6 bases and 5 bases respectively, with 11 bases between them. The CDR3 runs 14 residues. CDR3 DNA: TGTGCCAGCAGCGTACAGGGAAATAATTCACCCCTCCACTTT. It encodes CASSVQGNNSPLHF.

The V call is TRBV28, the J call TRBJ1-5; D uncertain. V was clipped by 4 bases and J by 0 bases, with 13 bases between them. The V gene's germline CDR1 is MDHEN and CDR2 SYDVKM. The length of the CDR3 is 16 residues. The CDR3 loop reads CASSYPGGNSNQPQHF. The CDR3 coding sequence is TGTGCCAGCAGTTATCCGGGAGGGAATAGCAATCAGCCCCAGCATTTT.

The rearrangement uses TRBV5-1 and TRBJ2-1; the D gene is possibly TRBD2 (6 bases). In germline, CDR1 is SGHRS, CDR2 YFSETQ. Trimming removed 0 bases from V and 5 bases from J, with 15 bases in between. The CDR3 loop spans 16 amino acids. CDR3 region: CASSLALAMGNNEQFF. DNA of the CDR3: TGCGCCAGCAGCTTGGCACTAGCAATGGGGAACAATGAGCAGTTCTTC. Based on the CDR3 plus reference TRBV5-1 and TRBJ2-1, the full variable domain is KAGVTQTPRYLIKTRGQQVTLSCSPISGHRSVSWYQQTPGQGLQFLFEYFSETQRNKGNFPGRFSGRQFSNSRSEMNVSTLELGDSALYLCASSLALAMGNNEQFFGPGTRLTVL.

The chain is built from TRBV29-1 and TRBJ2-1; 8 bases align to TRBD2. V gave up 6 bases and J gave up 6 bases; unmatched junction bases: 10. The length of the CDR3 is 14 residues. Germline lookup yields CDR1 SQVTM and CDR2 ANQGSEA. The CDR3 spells CSVGGGRAANEQFF. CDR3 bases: TGCAGCGTCGGGGGGGGGAGGGCCGCCAATGAGCAGTTCTTC.

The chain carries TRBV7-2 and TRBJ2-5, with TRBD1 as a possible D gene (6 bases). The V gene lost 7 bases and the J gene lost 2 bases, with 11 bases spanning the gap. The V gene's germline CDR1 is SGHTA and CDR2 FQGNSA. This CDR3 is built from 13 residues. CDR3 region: CASTPGVQETQYF. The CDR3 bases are TGTGCCAGCACCCCAGGGGTACAAGAGACCCAGTACTTC.

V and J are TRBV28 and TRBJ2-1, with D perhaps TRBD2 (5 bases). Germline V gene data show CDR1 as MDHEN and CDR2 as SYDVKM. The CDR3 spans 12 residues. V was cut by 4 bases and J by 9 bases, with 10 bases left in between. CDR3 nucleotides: TGTGCCAGCAGTTCACTAGTTGTTGAGCAGTTCTTC. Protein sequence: CASSSLVVEQFF.